These 17 T cell receptor beta chains were all obtained from the same sample, sequenced in a study of blood T cell repertoires in COVID-19. The repertoire was sequenced with immunoSEQ multiplex PCR; TCRdb's copy has only in-frame clones and lacks some. The sample includes under 300,000 clones, 70% to 90% of them seen just once. Sequenced sample: peripheral blood. These TCRs come from a man in his sixties who had recovered from COVID-19.

This chain joins TRBV29-1 and TRBJ2-6, with 8 bases fitting TRBD1. Germline CDR1 SQVTM, CDR2 ANQGSEA. V lost 4 bases, J lost 0 bases, and 8 bases stayed unmatched. This CDR3 contains 17 residues. The CDR3 nucleotides are TGCAGCGTTGCACGTCTGGACAGGGACTCTGGGGCCAACGTCCTGACTTTC. Its protein product is CSVARLDRDSGANVLTF.

This clone turned up a few times. This chain uses TRBV24-1 with TRBJ1-1; TRBD1 is a possible D gene (5 bases). The CDR3 is 14 amino acids. The germline V and J ends were trimmed by 1 base and 6 bases, with 11 bases remaining between them. Germline assignment: CDR1 KGHDR and CDR2 SFDVKD. CDR3 sequence reads: CATSDFRGPPEAFF. CDR3 bases: TGTGCCACCAGTGATTTTAGGGGTCCCCCTGAAGCTTTCTTT.

The chain has TRBV6-5 and TRBJ1-5; a possible D gene is TRBD1 (6 bases). V was trimmed by 7 bases and J by 5 bases, leaving 12 bases between them. Per germline, CDR1 MNHEY and CDR2 SVGAGI. The CDR3 sequence is 13 residues long. CDR3 nucleotide sequence: TGTGCCAGCAAAACAGGGTCACATCAGCCCCAGCATTTT. This codes for CASKTGSHQPQHF.

The chain couples TRBV18 to TRBJ1-2; the match to TRBD1 covers 8 bases. CDR1 is KGHSH and CDR2 is LQKENI in the germline V gene. This CDR3 is built from 15 residues. With V trimmed by 2 bases and J by 4 bases, 6 bases remained unmatched. CDR3 protein: CASSPTQQGGYGYTF. As DNA, the CDR3 is TGTGCCAGCTCACCAACCCAACAGGGGGGCTATGGCTACACCTTC.

This chain connects TRBV7-9 to TRBJ1-5, with TRBD1 matching over 7 bases. The CDR3 covers 17 residues. Germline V gives CDR1 SEHNR, CDR2 FQNEAQ (reference sequence). The ends lost 0 bases at V and 4 bases at J; junction bases unmatched: 9. Here the CDR3 reads CASSLAGTGERNQPQHF. CDR3 in DNA: TGTGCCAGCAGCTTAGCCGGTACAGGGGAAAGGAATCAGCCCCAGCATTTT.

The chain joins TRBV7-6 to TRBJ2-3, with D possibly matching TRBD2 (6 bases). Germline CDR1 SGHVS, CDR2 FNYEAQ. The CDR3 has 18 residues. V shed 0 bases and J shed 7 bases, with 23 bases lying between them. The CDR3 DNA follows: TGTGCCAGCAGCTTAGCGGGGGAACCGGGACTCGGCGTGCATACGCAGTATTTT. Translating it yields CASSLAGEPGLGVHTQYF.

This clone was counted a few times. This chain links TRBV5-6 with TRBJ2-7; D might be TRBD2 (6 bases). The V gene lost 4 bases and the J gene lost 0 bases, with 14 bases spanning the gap. Germline loops: CDR1 SGHDT, CDR2 YYEEEE. CDR3 size: 15 residues. The CDR3, as DNA: TGTGCCAGCAGCCTTGCGCGGAGGGTCTCCTACGAGCAGTACTTC. This gives the protein CASSLARRVSYEQYF.

The chain has TRBV19 and TRBJ1-5; D is uncertain. CDR1 is LNHDA and CDR2 is SQIVND in the germline V gene (reference sequence). V was clipped by 5 bases and J by 2 bases, with 13 bases between them. The CDR3 is 15 residues long. For the CDR3, the DNA is TGTGCCAGTAGTTCTCGCTCCCAGGGCAATCAGCCCCAGCATTTT. The encoded protein is CASSSRSQGNQPQHF.

This chain joins TRBV6-1 and TRBJ1-2; D remains unclear. V was trimmed by 0 bases and J by 8 bases, leaving 10 bases between them. This CDR3 is built from 13 residues. Germline V gene sequence: CDR1 MNHNS, CDR2 SASEGT. CDR3 in amino acids: CASSEAVSRGYTF. CDR3 DNA sequence: TGTGCCAGCAGTGAAGCTGTCTCTAGAGGCTACACCTTC.

CDR3 region: CSVCQGMCNEQFF. The CDR3 bases are TGCAGCGTTTGCCAGGGGATGTGCAATGAGCAGTTCTTC. The chain couples TRBV29-1 to TRBJ2-1; D perhaps matches TRBD1 (6 bases). Germline V gene data show CDR1 as SQVTM and CDR2 as ANQGSEA. The CDR3 extends over 13 amino acids. V was trimmed by 5 bases and J by 6 bases, leaving 14 bases between them.

V and J are TRBV7-8 and TRBJ1-4, with D possibly matching TRBD1 (6 bases). The CDR3 runs to 13 residues. Trimming removed 0 bases from V and 11 bases from J, with 10 bases in between. CDR1 and CDR2 (germline): SGHVS, FQNEAQ. The DNA for the CDR3 is TGTGCCAGCAGCTTAGCGGGACACCCTAAACTGTTTTTT. Protein sequence: CASSLAGHPKLFF.

The rearrangement uses TRBV7-9 and TRBJ1-4; 7 positions agree with TRBD1. CDR1 and CDR2 from the germline V gene are SEHNR and FQNEAQ (reference sequence). CDR3 length: 16 residues. J was trimmed by 3 bases and V by 4 bases; bases with no gene match: 8. This CDR3 reads CASSSGQALSNEKLFF. The CDR3 nucleotides are TGTGCCAGCAGCTCCGGACAGGCCCTTTCTAATGAAAAACTGTTTTTT.

The chain carries TRBV28 and TRBJ2-3, with TRBD1 identical over 8 bases. The V segment lost 5 bases and the J segment 2 bases; nucleotides outside the gene matches: 3. This CDR3 has 14 amino acids. The V gene's germline CDR1 is MDHEN and CDR2 SYDVKM. In DNA, the CDR3 is TGTGCCAGCAGTAGGGACAGGTCCACAGATACGCAGTATTTT. This gives the protein CASSRDRSTDTQYF.

This clone was counted only a few times. This chain links TRBV28 with TRBJ1-5; a possible D gene is TRBD1 (5 bases). This CDR3 is built from 12 residues. Germline V gene sequence: CDR1 MDHEN, CDR2 SYDVKM. Trimming cost V 2 bases and J 9 bases, with 8 bases left between them. The CDR3 region is CASSLRQGPQHF. DNA of the CDR3: TGTGCCAGCAGTTTAAGGCAGGGGCCCCAGCATTTT.

A single count supports this clone. The V and J genes are TRBV5-1 and TRBJ1-4; D unclear. CDR3 length: 18 residues. CDR1 SGHRS and CDR2 YFSETQ come from the germline V gene. The germline V and J ends were trimmed by 0 bases and 4 bases, with 19 bases remaining between them. Here the CDR3 reads CASSLVSVTSGINEKLFF. CDR3 DNA sequence: TGCGCCAGCAGCTTGGTCTCCGTGACATCAGGCATTAATGAAAAACTGTTTTTT.

The rearrangement joins TRBV29-1 to TRBJ1-1, with 7 nucleotides matching TRBD1. The CDR3 is 12 amino acids. From germline, CDR1 is SQVTM and CDR2 ANQGSEA. V lost 7 bases and J lost 5; bases outside the gene matches: 7. The CDR3 bases are TGCAGCGCGACAGGGTTCTGGACTGAAGCTTTCTTT. Translated, it gives CSATGFWTEAFF.

The gene calls are TRBV13 and TRBJ2-1, with a tentative D call TRBD2 (5 bases). The V gene lost 0 bases and the J gene lost 10 bases, with 16 bases spanning the gap. CDR3 length: 15 amino acids. Germline V gives CDR1 PRHDT, CDR2 FYEKMQ (reference sequence). As DNA, the CDR3 is TGTGCCAGCAGCTTAGGGCCCGCCCGGGCGGGCGAGCAGTTCTTC. Translated: CASSLGPARAGEQFF.